The 3 T cell receptor beta chains below come from one sample, sequenced in a study of blood T cell repertoires in COVID-19. The data were produced by immunoSEQ multiplex PCR, yet TCRdb's version contains in-frame clones alone and is incomplete. Of more than 85,000 clones detected, 84% appear once; the ten largest clones hold roughly 17%. Sequencing was done on a sample of peripheral blood. These receptors all come from a woman aged 60-70 years with acute or convalescent COVID-19.

The chain links TRBV5-1 to TRBJ2-7, with 7 nucleotides matching TRBD2. There are 13 residues in the CDR3. In germline, CDR1 is SGHRS, CDR2 YFSETQ. The V gene end was trimmed by 4 bases and the J gene end by 1 base; junction bases not matched to a gene: 2. CDR3 bases: TGCGCCAGCAGCGTGGGAGGGTCCTACGAGCAGTACTTC. Translated, it gives CASSVGGSYEQYF.

For the CDR3, the DNA is TGCGCCAGCAGCCAAGAAAAACTACGGGGGGGAGAAGAGACCCAGTACTTC. Amino acid sequence: CASSQEKLRGGEETQYF. This sequence joins TRBV4-1 and TRBJ2-5; 8 positions match TRBD2. Germline V gene lookup returns CDR1 MGHRA and CDR2 YSYEKL. V lost 0 bases to trimming and J lost 3 bases; unmatched junction nucleotides: 9. The CDR3 is 17 amino acids.

The chain combines TRBV18 with TRBJ1-2, with 7 positions matching TRBD1. V was clipped by 2 bases and J by 4 bases; unmatched bases: 7. Germline V lookup: CDR1 KGHSH, CDR2 LQKENI. The CDR3 is made up of 15 amino acids. The CDR3 reads CASSPTRDSSYGYTF. DNA of the CDR3: TGTGCCAGCTCACCAACCCGGGACAGCTCCTATGGCTACACCTTC.